The clone carrying this T cell receptor beta chain was found a few times. This specimen belongs to a study of blood T cell repertoires in COVID-19. The length of the CDR3 is 15 residues. Trimming took 3 bases from V and 6 from J; bases not matched to a gene: 5. Germline CDR1 SGHTS, CDR2 YDEGEE. The repertoire was sequenced with immunoSEQ multiplex PCR; TCRdb's copy has only in-frame clones and lacks some. Of 57,000 or so clones listed, about 80% were seen once; the top ten hold 22%. The sequencing input was peripheral blood. V is TRBV5-8 and J is TRBJ1-5, with TRBD1 matching over 11 bases. This TCR came from a man between 50 and 59 years old with active or convalescent COVID-19. The CDR3 spells CASSSEGQGGQPQHF. The CDR3 coding sequence is TGTGCCAGCAGCTCTGAGGGACAGGGGGGTCAGCCCCAGCATTTT. The full variable domain, its missing parts supplied by reference TRBV5-8 and TRBJ1-5, is EAGVTQSPTHLIKTRGQQATLRCSPISGHTSVYWYQQALGLGLQFLLWYDEGEERNRGNFPPRFSGRQFPNYSSELNVNALELEDSALYLCASSSEGQGGQPQHFGDGTRLSIL.